Below, 14 T cell receptor beta chains from the same sample are listed, as sequenced in a study of cytomegalovirus exposure and HLA in healthy donors. 13 Jbeta primers and 60 Vbeta primers were used for the PCR. Libraries were prepared by immunoSEQ multiplex PCR; TCRdb keeps only in-frame clonotypes and omits some of them. The data show some 150,000 clones, with about four fifths seen just once and less than 1.1% held by the top ten. The sample was PBMCs. These receptors all come from a male donor in good health and CMV-seronegative.

The chain uses TRBV6-6 and TRBJ2-1, with TRBD2 matching over 8 bases. CDR3 size: 15 residues. The V segment lost 0 bases and the J segment 8 bases; nucleotides outside the gene matches: 6. Germline values: CDR1 MNHNY, CDR2 SVGAGI (reference sequence). The CDR3 is CASSYSRTSFDEQFF. CDR3 DNA: TGTGCCAGCAGTTACTCGAGGACTAGCTTCGATGAGCAGTTCTTC.

The chain is built from TRBV4-1 and TRBJ1-5, with 10 bases that match TRBD1. The CDR3 totals 16 residues. J was trimmed by 7 bases and V by 5 bases; bases with no gene match: 11. CDR1 MGHRA and CDR2 YSYEKL come from the germline V gene. The CDR3 DNA reads TGCGCCAGCAGCATCCGCCGAGGGACAGGGGACCAGCCCCAGCATTTT. This encodes CASSIRRGTGDQPQHF.

The chain uses TRBV7-2 and TRBJ1-5, with D unclear. CDR1 and CDR2 from the germline V gene are SGHTA and FQGNSA. V was trimmed by 4 bases and J by 0 bases, leaving 7 bases between them. The CDR3 has 14 amino acids. The CDR3 nucleotides read TGTGCCAGCAGCTCCATCGGTAGCAATCAGCCCCAGCATTTT. It translates to CASSSIGSNQPQHF.

CDR3 sequence (DNA): TGTGCCAGCAGCCCCTCGGGACAGCCCGACCGGGAGCTGTTTTTT. As protein: CASSPSGQPDRELFF. V usage is TRBV9 and J usage is TRBJ2-2, with 7 bases matching TRBD1. The CDR3 loop spans 15 amino acids. CDR1 and CDR2 (germline): SGDLS, YYNGEE. V gave up 4 bases and J gave up 9 bases; unmatched junction bases: 12.

The V gene is TRBV30, the J gene TRBJ2-1, with 12 nucleotides matching TRBD2. Per the germline V gene, CDR1 is GTSNPN and CDR2 is SVGIG (reference sequence). Losses at the gene ends were 3 bases for V and 2 bases for J; bases not matched to a gene: 2. This CDR3 spans 15 amino acids. CDR3 DNA: TGTGCCTGGAGGTCTAGCGGGGGGGCCTACAATGAGCAGTTCTTC. It is translated as CAWRSSGGAYNEQFF.

V and J are TRBV27 and TRBJ1-3; the match to TRBD1 covers 12 bases. The germline gives CDR1 MNHEY, CDR2 SMNVEV (reference sequence). The CDR3 covers 19 residues. Trimming at V came to 3 bases and at J to 3 bases, leaving 12 bases not matched to a gene. The CDR3 reads CASSLPNPGTGGCGNTIYF. The CDR3, as DNA: TGTGCCAGCAGTTTGCCAAATCCCGGGACAGGGGGCTGTGGAAACACCATATATTTT.

Turning to this clone: A read error may produce the germline difference seen at one junction end. The chain has TRBV5-1 and TRBJ2-1; D perhaps matches TRBD2 (5 bases). CDR1 is SGHRS, CDR2 YFSETQ, per germline. The length of the CDR3 is 14 residues. CDR3 protein: CASSLEVADNEQFF. DNA of the CDR3: TGCGCCAGCAGTTTGGAGGTAGCCGACAATGAGCAGTTCTTC.

The V and J genes are TRBV14 and TRBJ2-7, with D perhaps matching TRBD1 (5 bases). V lost 1 base, J lost 2 bases, and 18 bases lay in between. Germline CDR1 is SGHDN and CDR2 is FVKESK. CDR3 length: 17 residues. In nucleotides, the CDR3 is TGTGCCAGCAGCCAAGTCCCCTTCGACAGTATGACCTACGAGCAGTACTTC. Its protein is CASSQVPFDSMTYEQYF.

This clone was observed a few times. The chain employs TRBV10-2 and TRBJ1-2, with a weak D call TRBD1 (5 bases). Germline assignment: CDR1 WSHSY and CDR2 SAAADI. V lost 3 bases to trimming and J lost 0 bases, with 8 bases between them. This CDR3 has 14 amino acids. CDR3 coding DNA: TGCGCCAGCAGTGAAACGGACACTAACTATGGCTACACCTTC. Translating gives CASSETDTNYGYTF.

The genes are TRBV7-2 and TRBJ1-2; perhaps TRBD1 as D (5 bases). The CDR3 covers 12 residues. V dropped 5 bases and J dropped 8 bases, with 12 bases sitting between them. Germline CDR1 reads SGHTA; CDR2 reads FQGNSA. The CDR3 sequence: CASSPQGFGYTF. For the CDR3, the DNA is TGTGCCAGCAGCCCCCAGGGTTTCGGCTACACCTTC.

The DNA of the CDR3 is TGTGCCAGCAGCACAGCACGTAATGAAAAACTGTTTTTT. This gives the protein CASSTARNEKLFF. The rearrangement joins TRBV6-5 to TRBJ1-4; D is ambiguous. Trimming stripped 6 bases from V and 4 bases from J, with 9 bases between. CDR3 length: 13 amino acids. Per the germline V gene, CDR1 is MNHEY and CDR2 is SVGAGI.

The rearrangement links TRBV9 to TRBJ2-1, with 13 bases identical to TRBD2. The CDR3 contains 15 residues. The V gene's germline CDR1 is SGDLS and CDR2 YYNGEE. The junction had 4 bases not matched to a gene; V was cut back by 2 bases and J by 8 bases. The CDR3 DNA follows: TGTGCCAGCAGCGTCACTAGCGGGGGGGCCCATGAGCAGTTCTTC. This translates into CASSVTSGGAHEQFF.

The chain combines TRBV18 with TRBJ1-2, with D possibly matching TRBD1 (6 bases). The CDR3 runs 13 residues. Germline lookup yields CDR1 KGHSH and CDR2 LQKENI. V lost 4 bases and J lost 6, with 12 bases in between. CDR3 protein: CASSRQDSNGYTF. The DNA of the CDR3 is TGTGCCAGCTCACGACAGGATTCGAATGGCTACACCTTC.

This rearrangement joins TRBV7-6 to TRBJ2-2, with 7 bases that match TRBD2. The CDR3 loop spans 16 amino acids. CDR1 is SGHVS and CDR2 is FNYEAQ in the germline V gene. Trimming cost V 0 bases and J 5 bases; bases outside gene matches: 6. The CDR3 region is CASSLAPGGTTGELFF. CDR3 DNA sequence: TGTGCCAGCAGCTTAGCGCCGGGGGGTACGACCGGGGAGCTGTTTTTT.